Below, one T cell receptor (beta chain) is given with its context. There are 13 residues in the CDR3. Germline V lookup: CDR1 GTSNPN, CDR2 SVGIG (reference sequence). V was clipped by 2 bases and J by 3 bases, with 11 bases between them. Produced via immunoSEQ multiplex PCR; TCRdb's table is partial and in-frame only. The listing records about 140,000 clones. The sample is drawn from a study of T cell responses to AZD1222 COVID-19 vaccine. The sequencing sample was made of peripheral blood. The chain recombines TRBV30 with TRBJ2-7, with D uncertain. The source of this sequence is an adult in good health. The CDR3 DNA sequence: TGTGCCTGGAGTTTCGCTACGAACTACGAGCAGTACTTC. This encodes CAWSFATNYEQYF.